This section outlines one T cell receptor (beta chain) sequence together with its context. Its cognate antigen is unknown. Trimming removed 6 bases from V and 5 bases from J; junction bases left unmatched: 10. CDR1 is KGHSH, CDR2 LQKENI, per germline. CDR3 length: 15 residues. CD45RA-negative memory and CD45RA+ naive subsets were split from the CD4+ cells. This record comes from a study of shared clonotypes between healthy human individuals. Findings and caveats of the study: The study found lower generation probabilities in non-shared clonotypes than in those shared by all four donors. In a handful of donors, around 5% of naive CD4 clonotypes appeared in common.

Clones were read by immunoSEQ multiplex PCR, and TCRdb kept only the in-frame ones, dropping some. The data hold about 530,000 clones, with 90% to 97% observed a single time. Sequencing used naive CD4+ T cells sorted from blood. The subset was: CD45RA+ positively selected. This chain connects TRBV18 to TRBJ1-5, with 7 positions matching TRBD1. The sequence was obtained from a woman in her 30s in good health. The CDR3 DNA sequence: TGTGCCAGCTCCAAGATAGGGACAGAATATCAGCCCCAGCATTTT. Residues: CASSKIGTEYQPQHF.